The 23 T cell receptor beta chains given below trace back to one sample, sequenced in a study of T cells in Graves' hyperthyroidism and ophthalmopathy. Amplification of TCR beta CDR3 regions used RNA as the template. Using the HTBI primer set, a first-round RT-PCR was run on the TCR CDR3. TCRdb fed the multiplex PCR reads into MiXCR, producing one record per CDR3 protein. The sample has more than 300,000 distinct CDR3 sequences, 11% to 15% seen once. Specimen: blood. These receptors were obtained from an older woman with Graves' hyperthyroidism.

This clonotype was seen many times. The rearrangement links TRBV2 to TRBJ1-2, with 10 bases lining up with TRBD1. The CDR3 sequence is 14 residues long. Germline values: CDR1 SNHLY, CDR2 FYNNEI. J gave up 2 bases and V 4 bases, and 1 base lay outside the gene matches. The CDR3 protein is CASSADRGNYGYTF. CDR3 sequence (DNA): TGTGCCAGCAGTGCGGACAGGGGGAACTATGGCTACACCTTC.

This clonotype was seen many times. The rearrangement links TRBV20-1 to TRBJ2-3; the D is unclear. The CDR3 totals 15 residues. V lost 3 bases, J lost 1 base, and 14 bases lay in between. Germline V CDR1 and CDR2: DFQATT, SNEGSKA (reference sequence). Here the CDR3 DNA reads TGCAGTGCTAGCTCTCCATCTCCTGGCACAGATACGCAGTATTTT. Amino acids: CSASSPSPGTDTQYF.

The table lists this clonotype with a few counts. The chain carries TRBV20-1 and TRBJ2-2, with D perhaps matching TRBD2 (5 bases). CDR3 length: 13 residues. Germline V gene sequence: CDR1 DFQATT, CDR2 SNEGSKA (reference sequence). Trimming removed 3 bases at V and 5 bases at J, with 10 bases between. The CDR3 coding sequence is TGCAGTGCTAGGAGGGAGAGGACCGGGGAGCTGTTTTTT. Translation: CSARRERTGELFF.

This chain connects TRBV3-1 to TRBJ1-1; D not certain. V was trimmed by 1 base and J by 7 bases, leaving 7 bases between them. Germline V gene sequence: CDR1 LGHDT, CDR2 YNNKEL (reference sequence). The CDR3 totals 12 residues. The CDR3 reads CASSQVGNEAFF. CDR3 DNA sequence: TGTGCCAGCAGCCAAGTGGGAAATGAAGCTTTCTTT.

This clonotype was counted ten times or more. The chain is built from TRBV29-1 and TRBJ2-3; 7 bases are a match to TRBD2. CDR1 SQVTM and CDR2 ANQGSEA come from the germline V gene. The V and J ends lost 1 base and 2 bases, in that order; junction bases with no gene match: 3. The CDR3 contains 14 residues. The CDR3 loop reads CSVEASGTTDTQYF. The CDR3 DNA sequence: TGCAGCGTTGAAGCTAGCGGTACCACAGATACGCAGTATTTT.

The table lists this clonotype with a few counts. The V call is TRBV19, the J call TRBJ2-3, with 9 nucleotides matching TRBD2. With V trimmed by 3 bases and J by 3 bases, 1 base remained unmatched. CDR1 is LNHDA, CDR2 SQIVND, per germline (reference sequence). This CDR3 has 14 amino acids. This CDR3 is CASSMSGRTDTQYF. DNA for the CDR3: TGTGCCAGTAGTATGAGCGGGAGGACAGATACGCAGTATTTT.

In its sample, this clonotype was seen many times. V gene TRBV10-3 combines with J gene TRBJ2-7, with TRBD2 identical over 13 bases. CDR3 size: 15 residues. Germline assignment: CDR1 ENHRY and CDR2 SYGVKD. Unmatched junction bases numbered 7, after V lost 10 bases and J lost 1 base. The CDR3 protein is CATLAGGQGSYEQYF. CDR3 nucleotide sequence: TGTGCCACACTAGCGGGAGGGCAAGGGTCCTACGAGCAGTACTTC.

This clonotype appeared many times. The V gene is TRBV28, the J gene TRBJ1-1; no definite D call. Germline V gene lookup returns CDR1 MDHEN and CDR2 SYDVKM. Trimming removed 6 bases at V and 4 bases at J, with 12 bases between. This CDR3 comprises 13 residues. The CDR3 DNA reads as TGTGCCAGCAGCCTGACTCTGGGCACTGAAGCTTTCTTT. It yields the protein CASSLTLGTEAFF.

CDR3 sequence: CASSLAASAGELFF. The CDR3 DNA follows: TGCGCCAGCAGCTTGGCAGCTAGCGCCGGGGAGCTGTTTTTT. The chain recombines TRBV5-1 with TRBJ2-2; D is perhaps TRBD2 (6 bases). This CDR3 spans 14 amino acids. The germline V gene encodes CDR1 SGHRS and CDR2 YFSETQ. V lost 0 bases to trimming and J lost 6 bases, with 9 bases between them.

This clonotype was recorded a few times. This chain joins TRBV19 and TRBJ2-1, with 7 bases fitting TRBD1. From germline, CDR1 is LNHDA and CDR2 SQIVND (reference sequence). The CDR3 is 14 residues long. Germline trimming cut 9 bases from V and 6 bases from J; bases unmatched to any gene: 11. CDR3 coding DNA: TGTGCCAGCAAACCGGGACAGAGGAGCAATGAGCAGTTCTTC. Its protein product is CASKPGQRSNEQFF.

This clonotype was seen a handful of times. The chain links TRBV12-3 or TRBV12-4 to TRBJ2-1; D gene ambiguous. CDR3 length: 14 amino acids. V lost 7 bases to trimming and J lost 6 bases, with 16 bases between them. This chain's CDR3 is CASTPQLMTNEQFF. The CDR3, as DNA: TGTGCCAGCACCCCCCAACTAATGACCAATGAGCAGTTCTTC.

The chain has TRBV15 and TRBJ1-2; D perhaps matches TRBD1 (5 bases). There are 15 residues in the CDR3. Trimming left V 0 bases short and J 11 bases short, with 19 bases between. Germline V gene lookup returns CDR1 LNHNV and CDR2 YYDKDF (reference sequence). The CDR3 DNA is TGTGCCACCAGCAGAGATTTGTCACAGGTCCTAGGATACACCTTC. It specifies CATSRDLSQVLGYTF. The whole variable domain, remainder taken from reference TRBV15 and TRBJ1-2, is DAMVIQNPRYQVTQFGKPVTLSCSQTLNHNVMYWYQQKSSQAPKLLFHYYDKDFNNEADTPDNFQSRRPNTSFCFLDIRSPGLGDTAMYLCATSRDLSQVLGYTFGSGTRLTVV.

The CDR3 nucleotides are TGTGCCAGCAGCCGACAGGGTATCGGGGAGCTGTTTTTT. It codes for CASSRQGIGELFF. This chain joins TRBV3-1 and TRBJ2-2, with 7 nucleotides matching TRBD1. Germline V gene lookup returns CDR1 LGHDT and CDR2 YNNKEL (reference sequence). The CDR3 loop spans 13 amino acids. The junction had 3 bases not matched to a gene; V was cut back by 4 bases and J by 7 bases.

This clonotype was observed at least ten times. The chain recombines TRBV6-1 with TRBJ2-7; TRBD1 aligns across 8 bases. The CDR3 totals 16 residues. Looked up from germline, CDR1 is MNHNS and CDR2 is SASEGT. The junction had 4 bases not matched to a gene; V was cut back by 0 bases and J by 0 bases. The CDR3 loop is CASSEALTGGSYEQYF. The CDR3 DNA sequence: TGTGCCAGCAGTGAAGCGCTTACAGGGGGCTCCTACGAGCAGTACTTC.

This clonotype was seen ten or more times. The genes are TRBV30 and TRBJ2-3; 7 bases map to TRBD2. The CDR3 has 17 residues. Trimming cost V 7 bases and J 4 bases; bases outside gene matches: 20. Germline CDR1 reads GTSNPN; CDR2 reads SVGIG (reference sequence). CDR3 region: CASPSSGGRVCADTQYF. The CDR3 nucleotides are TGTGCCTCCCCCTCTTCGGGGGGTAGGGTGTGCGCAGATACGCAGTATTTT.

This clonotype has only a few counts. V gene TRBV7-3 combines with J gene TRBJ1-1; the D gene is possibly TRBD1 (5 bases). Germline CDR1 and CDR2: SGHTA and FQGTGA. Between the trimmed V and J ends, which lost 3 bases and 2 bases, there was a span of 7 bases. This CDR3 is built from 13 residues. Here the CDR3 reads CASSLDTNTEAFF. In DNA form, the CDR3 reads TGTGCCAGCAGCTTGGACACCAACACTGAAGCTTTCTTT.

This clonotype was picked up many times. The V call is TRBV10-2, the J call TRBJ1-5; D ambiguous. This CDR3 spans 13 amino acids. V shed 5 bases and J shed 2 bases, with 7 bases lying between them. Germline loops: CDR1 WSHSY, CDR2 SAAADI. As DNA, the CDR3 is TGCGCCAGCAGTAGGGATGGCAATCAGCCCCAGCATTTT. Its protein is CASSRDGNQPQHF.

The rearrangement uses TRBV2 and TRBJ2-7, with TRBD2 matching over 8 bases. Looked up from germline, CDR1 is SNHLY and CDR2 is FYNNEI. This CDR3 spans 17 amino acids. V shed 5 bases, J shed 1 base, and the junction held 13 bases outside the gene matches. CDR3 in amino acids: CASSYAPRGGLSYEQYF. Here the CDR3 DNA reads TGTGCCAGCAGTTACGCCCCTCGGGGGGGCCTTTCCTACGAGCAGTACTTC.

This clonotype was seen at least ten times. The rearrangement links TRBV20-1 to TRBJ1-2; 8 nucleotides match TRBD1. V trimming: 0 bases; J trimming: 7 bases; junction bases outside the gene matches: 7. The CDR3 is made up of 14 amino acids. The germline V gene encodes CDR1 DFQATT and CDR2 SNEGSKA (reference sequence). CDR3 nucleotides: TGCAGTGCTAGAGAATGGCAGGGGGCGGGTGGCTACACCTTC. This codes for CSAREWQGAGGYTF.

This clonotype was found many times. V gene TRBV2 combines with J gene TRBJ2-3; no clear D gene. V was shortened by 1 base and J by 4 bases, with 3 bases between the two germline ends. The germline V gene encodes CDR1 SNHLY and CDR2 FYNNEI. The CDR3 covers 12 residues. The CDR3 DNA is TGTGCCAGCAGTGAAGGGTCAGATACGCAGTATTTT. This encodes CASSEGSDTQYF.

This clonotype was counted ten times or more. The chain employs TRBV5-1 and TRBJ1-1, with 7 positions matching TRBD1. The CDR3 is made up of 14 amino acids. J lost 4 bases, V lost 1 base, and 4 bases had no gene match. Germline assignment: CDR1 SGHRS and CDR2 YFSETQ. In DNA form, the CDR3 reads TGCGCCAGCAGCTTGACAGGGGAGGGCACTGAAGCTTTCTTT. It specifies CASSLTGEGTEAFF.

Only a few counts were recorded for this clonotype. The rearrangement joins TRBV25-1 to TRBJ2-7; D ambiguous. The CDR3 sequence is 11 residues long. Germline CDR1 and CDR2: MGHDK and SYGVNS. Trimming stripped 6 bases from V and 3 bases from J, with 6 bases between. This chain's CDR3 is CASSHYYEQYF. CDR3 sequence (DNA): TGTGCCAGCAGCCATTACTACGAGCAGTACTTC.

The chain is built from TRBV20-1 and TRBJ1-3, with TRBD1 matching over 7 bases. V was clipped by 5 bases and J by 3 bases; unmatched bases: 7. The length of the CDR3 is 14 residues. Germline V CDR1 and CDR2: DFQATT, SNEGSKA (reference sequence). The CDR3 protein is CSALDRVLGNTIYF. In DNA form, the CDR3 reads TGCAGTGCTCTTGACAGGGTCCTTGGAAACACCATATATTTT.